This TCR beta chain was profiled in a study of technical replicates of blood from a handful of donors. Repertoires were generated with immunoSEQ multiplex PCR, while TCRdb's copy carries only in-frame clones and drops some. Of about 82,000 clones detected, less than 95% appear once; the ten largest clones hold approximately 0.3%. This clone was picked up one time. Germline-derived CDR1 and CDR2 are SGDLS and YYNGEE. The length of the CDR3 is 14 residues. V dropped 3 bases and J dropped 5; count of bases not matched to a gene: 7. The chain employs TRBV9 and TRBJ2-7; TRBD2 matches 8 bases. The TCR sequence derives from a human donor in good health. Sequencing was carried out using T cells isolated from PBMCs. CDR3 loop: CASSGRLAFHEQYF. The CDR3 nucleotides read TGTGCCAGCAGCGGTCGACTAGCGTTCCACGAGCAGTACTTC.